Below are 24 T cell receptor beta chains sequenced from a single sample in a study of shared clonotypes between healthy human individuals. Clones were read by immunoSEQ multiplex PCR, and TCRdb kept only the in-frame ones, dropping some. The table has nearly 1,000,000 clones, approximately 80% seen once. Sequencing was performed on memory CD4+ T cells sorted from blood. Sample subset: CD45RA-negative fraction. The receptors here all came from a man younger than 35 in good health.

This clone was observed at least ten times. The chain joins TRBV5-1 to TRBJ1-1; possibly TRBD1 for D (5 bases). The CDR3 runs 11 residues. CDR1 SGHRS and CDR2 YFSETQ come from the germline V gene. Trimming took off 5 bases at V and 5 bases at J, with 7 bases between the two ends. The chain's CDR3 is CASRGETEAFF. DNA of the CDR3: TGCGCCAGCAGAGGGGAGACTGAAGCTTTCTTT.

Remarks on this clone: The same CDR3 arises from other DNA sequences in this sample as well. This CDR3 reads CASSSGGSTDTQYF. The CDR3 bases are TGCGCCAGCTCAAGCGGGGGATCCACAGATACGCAGTATTTT. The chain employs TRBV5-1 and TRBJ2-3; 8 bases line up with TRBD2. CDR1 and CDR2 (germline): SGHRS, YFSETQ. With V trimmed by 7 bases and J by 2 bases, 6 bases remained unmatched. This CDR3 has 14 residues.

This chain links TRBV5-4 with TRBJ1-6; D is possibly TRBD1 (5 bases). V was clipped by 0 bases and J by 10 bases, with 11 bases between them. Germline V CDR1 and CDR2: SGHNT, YYREEE (reference sequence). CDR3 size: 14 residues. The DNA for the CDR3 is TGTGCCAGCAGCTTGGCTCAGGGAGACTCACCCCTCCACTTT. It is translated as CASSLAQGDSPLHF.

V usage is TRBV7-2 and J usage is TRBJ2-3, with 9 bases lining up with TRBD2. Germline values: CDR1 SGHTA, CDR2 FQGNSA. J lost 8 bases, V lost 5 bases, and 20 bases had no gene match. The CDR3 is 18 residues long. This chain's CDR3 is CASSPQGWGGRDAGTQYF. CDR3 nucleotide sequence: TGTGCCAGCAGCCCTCAAGGTTGGGGCGGGAGGGACGCCGGTACGCAGTATTTT.

This clone was counted once. V and J are TRBV5-1 and TRBJ2-3; 9 bases are shared with TRBD2. Germline lookup yields CDR1 SGHRS and CDR2 YFSETQ. The CDR3 has 15 residues. Trimming took 4 bases from V and 3 from J; bases not matched to a gene: 6. The CDR3 nucleotides are TGCGCCAGCAGCCCGGGACTAGCAGTAACAGATACGCAGTATTTT. It yields the protein CASSPGLAVTDTQYF.

The chain is built from TRBV30 and TRBJ1-4; TRBD1 matches 8 bases. J lost 2 bases, V lost 2 bases, and 7 bases had no gene match. The CDR3 contains 16 residues. Germline V gene lookup returns CDR1 GTSNPN and CDR2 SVGIG (reference sequence). The CDR3 sequence: CAWSPGGLSTNEKLFF. In DNA form, the CDR3 reads TGTGCCTGGAGTCCAGGGGGCTTATCGACTAATGAAAAACTGTTTTTT.

The V gene is TRBV7-2, the J gene TRBJ2-7; D perhaps matches TRBD2 (5 bases). There are 15 residues in the CDR3. Trimming removed 1 base from V and 0 bases from J, with 10 bases in between. Germline V gives CDR1 SGHTA, CDR2 FQGNSA. This CDR3 reads CASSLDLALSYEQYF. CDR3 coding DNA: TGTGCCAGCAGCTTAGACCTAGCTCTCTCCTACGAGCAGTACTTC.

CDR3 region: CASSLADRGEAYEQYF. For the CDR3, the DNA is TGCGCCAGCAGCTTGGCCGATAGGGGAGAAGCCTACGAGCAGTACTTC. The chain links TRBV5-1 to TRBJ2-7, with D perhaps TRBD1 or TRBD2 (5 bases each). CDR1 and CDR2 from the germline V gene are SGHRS and YFSETQ. Trimming stripped 0 bases from V and 2 bases from J, with 15 bases between. The CDR3 has 16 residues.

This chain joins TRBV28 and TRBJ2-2, with 8 bases identical to TRBD1. V dropped 0 bases and J dropped 3; count of bases not matched to a gene: 3. In germline, CDR1 is MDHEN, CDR2 SYDVKM. CDR3 length: 16 amino acids. CDR3 amino acids: CASSLWDRADTGELFF. The DNA for the CDR3 is TGTGCCAGCAGTTTATGGGACAGGGCGGACACCGGGGAGCTGTTTTTT.

The chain has TRBV4-1 and TRBJ1-6, with D hard to call. This CDR3 contains 13 residues. Germline V gene sequence: CDR1 MGHRA, CDR2 YSYEKL. V dropped 1 base and J dropped 7 bases, with 5 bases sitting between them. CDR3 nucleotide sequence: TGCGCCAGCAGCCAAGCCGGGAATTCACCCCTCCACTTT. Protein product: CASSQAGNSPLHF.

This rearrangement joins TRBV5-1 to TRBJ2-1, with 7 bases matching TRBD2. The CDR3 runs to 15 residues. The V gene end was trimmed by 3 bases and the J gene end by 0 bases; junction bases not matched to a gene: 3. CDR1 and CDR2 from the germline V gene are SGHRS and YFSETQ. The CDR3, as DNA: TGCGCCAGCAGCTCAGCGGGGCTCTCCTACAATGAGCAGTTCTTC. This gives the protein CASSSAGLSYNEQFF.

The gene calls are TRBV28 and TRBJ2-1; D is unresolved. This CDR3 contains 17 residues. CDR1 and CDR2 (germline): MDHEN, SYDVKM. Trimming pared 8 bases from V and 7 bases from J, leaving 27 bases between. CDR3 sequence: CASPPSIWGGNRNEQFF. The CDR3 bases are TGTGCCAGCCCTCCCTCGATATGGGGTGGTAATCGGAATGAGCAGTTCTTC.

The V call is TRBV7-9, the J call TRBJ2-6; D uncertain. The CDR3 totals 17 residues. Germline V lookup: CDR1 SEHNR, CDR2 FQNEAQ (reference sequence). V dropped 0 bases and J dropped 0 bases, with 9 bases sitting between them. CDR3 DNA sequence: TGTGCCAGCAGCTTAGCTACGGGCATCTCTGGGGCCAACGTCCTGACTTTC. Protein product: CASSLATGISGANVLTF. The whole variable domain, remainder taken from reference TRBV7-9 and TRBJ2-6, is DTGVSQNPRHKITKRGQNVTFRCDPISEHNRLYWYRQTLGQGPEFLTYFQNEAQLEKSRLLSDRFSAERPKGSFSTLEIQRTEQGDSAMYLCASSLATGISGANVLTFGAGSRLTVL.

This rearrangement joins TRBV6-1 to TRBJ1-5; 7 positions match TRBD1. In germline, CDR1 is MNHNS, CDR2 SASEGT. V trimming: 2 bases; J trimming: 7 bases; junction bases outside the gene matches: 11. The length of the CDR3 is 16 residues. The CDR3: CASSEYTGVALQPQHF. In DNA, the CDR3 is TGTGCCAGCAGTGAATATACAGGGGTCGCTTTACAGCCCCAGCATTTT.

The V and J genes are TRBV9 and TRBJ1-1; the match to TRBD1 covers 7 bases. The CDR3 is made up of 13 amino acids. The ends lost 7 bases at V and 5 bases at J; junction bases unmatched: 8. The V gene's germline CDR1 is SGDLS and CDR2 YYNGEE. CDR3 coding DNA: TGTGCCAGCGGAAACAGGGGAGGAACTGAAGCTTTCTTT. Protein product: CASGNRGGTEAFF.

The chain joins TRBV7-2 to TRBJ2-7; 9 positions agree with TRBD1. Germline lookup yields CDR1 SGHTA and CDR2 FQGNSA. With 5 bases clipped from V and 5 bases from J, the junction kept 7 bases outside the gene matches. The CDR3 is 14 residues long. CDR3 protein: CASSHRDRADEQYF. CDR3 nucleotides: TGTGCCAGCAGCCACCGGGACAGGGCGGACGAGCAGTACTTC.

To note about this clone: This specimen includes other DNA sequences encoding the same CDR3. The V gene is TRBV5-1, the J gene TRBJ1-2; D remains unclear. Per germline, CDR1 SGHRS and CDR2 YFSETQ. Deletions cut 0 bases from V and 7 bases from J, with 10 bases between. CDR3 length: 13 residues. The CDR3 region has the DNA TGCGCCAGCAGCTTGGGGAGTGGCTCTGGCTACACCTTC. Encoded protein: CASSLGSGSGYTF.

The chain carries TRBV4-3 and TRBJ1-2, with TRBD1 as a possible D gene (5 bases). CDR1 and CDR2 (germline): LGHNA, YSLEER. This CDR3 has 14 residues. Trimming stripped 0 bases from V and 4 bases from J, with 9 bases between. The DNA for the CDR3 is TGCGCCAGCAGCCAAGATCCAGGGACCTATGGCTACACCTTC. This sequence encodes CASSQDPGTYGYTF.

The chain carries TRBV7-9 and TRBJ2-5; TRBD1 is a possible D gene (5 bases). The CDR3 is 14 amino acids. V was cut by 5 bases and J by 4 bases, with 14 bases left in between. Germline CDR1 is SEHNR and CDR2 is FQNEAQ (reference sequence). In nucleotides, the CDR3 is TGTGCCAGCAGCCTTTATAGGGGCGGAGAGACCCAGTACTTC. It yields the protein CASSLYRGGETQYF.

The rearrangement joins TRBV6-5 to TRBJ2-1, with D unclear. With 3 bases removed from V and 5 bases from J, the gap between germline ends came to 11 bases. Germline V gene sequence: CDR1 MNHEY, CDR2 SVGAGI. The CDR3 loop spans 14 amino acids. CDR3 in amino acids: CASSYFETNNEQFF. DNA for the CDR3: TGTGCCAGCAGTTATTTTGAGACGAACAATGAGCAGTTCTTC.

The chain carries TRBV7-8 and TRBJ1-3, with D maybe TRBD1 (6 bases). The CDR3 is made up of 15 amino acids. With 3 bases removed from V and 3 bases from J, the gap between germline ends came to 12 bases. Germline values: CDR1 SGHVS, CDR2 FQNEAQ. CDR3 residues: CASSLEGGRGNTIYF. The CDR3 DNA sequence: TGTGCCAGCAGCTTGGAAGGGGGACGTGGAAACACCATATATTTT.

The chain combines TRBV6-5 with TRBJ2-3; the D call may be TRBD1 or TRBD2 (5 bases each). Trimming cost V 3 bases and J 5 bases, with 18 bases left between them. CDR1 is MNHEY, CDR2 SVGAGI, per germline. CDR3 length: 16 amino acids. CDR3 in amino acids: CASSYLTGQREDTQYF. The CDR3, as DNA: TGTGCCAGCAGTTATCTGACGGGGCAGCGTGAAGATACGCAGTATTTT.

The rearrangement joins TRBV29-1 to TRBJ2-2; 8 bases agree with TRBD2. V dropped 3 bases and J dropped 4; count of bases not matched to a gene: 4. Germline V CDR1 and CDR2: SQVTM, ANQGSEA. The CDR3 has 14 residues. This CDR3 is CSVDRAGVTGELFF. The CDR3 DNA follows: TGCAGCGTTGATCGAGCGGGAGTCACCGGGGAGCTGTTTTTT.

This chain connects TRBV6-5 to TRBJ1-4; weak D call: TRBD1 (5 bases). V gave up 3 bases and J gave up 8 bases, with 13 bases separating them. The CDR3 runs 14 residues. CDR1 and CDR2 (germline): MNHEY, SVGAGI. DNA for the CDR3: TGTGCCAGCAGTTATGGGGCGCCCCCGGAAAAACTGTTTTTT. Translating gives CASSYGAPPEKLFF.